The 24 T cell receptor beta chains below were found in one sample sequenced in a study of chemoradiotherapy in HPV16-positive cancers. The assay was immunoSEQ multiplex PCR, and TCRdb's table has in-frame clones only and misses some. The table includes about 13,000 clones, around 85% detected once. Here the sequenced sample was blood, taken from a patient who underwent chemoradiotherapy. These receptors were taken from a human donor with HPV-associated anogenital cancer.

The chain is built from TRBV5-1 and TRBJ2-1; possibly TRBD1 for D (7 bases). V shed 0 bases and J shed 9 bases, with 13 bases lying between them. The CDR3 contains 14 residues. CDR1 is SGHRS and CDR2 is YFSETQ in the germline V gene. DNA of the CDR3: TGCGCCAGCAGCTTGGAGGAGGGGGCTATTGAGCAGTTCTTC. Protein sequence: CASSLEEGAIEQFF. Full variable domain (missing parts from reference TRBV5-1 and TRBJ2-1): KAGVTQTPRYLIKTRGQQVTLSCSPISGHRSVSWYQQTPGQGLQFLFEYFSETQRNKGNFPGRFSGRQFSNSRSEMNVSTLELGDSALYLCASSLEEGAIEQFFGPGTRLTVL.

V is TRBV6-5 and J is TRBJ2-7, with D possibly matching TRBD1 (6 bases). This CDR3 has 15 amino acids. Germline-derived CDR1 and CDR2 are MNHEY and SVGAGI. V lost 3 bases and J lost 0, with 12 bases in between. The CDR3 DNA is TGTGCCAGCAGTTATTCGGCAGGGGACTCCTACGAGCAGTACTTC. Protein: CASSYSAGDSYEQYF.

CDR3 in amino acids: CASSSEPNQPQHF. CDR3 coding DNA: TGTGCCAGCAGTTCAGAGCCCAATCAGCCCCAGCATTTT. The chain carries TRBV6-4 and TRBJ1-5; no clear D gene. The CDR3 totals 13 residues. CDR1 and CDR2 from the germline V gene are MRHNA and SNTAGT. The ends were cut back, 5 bases at V and 3 bases at J, with 8 bases in the middle.

The chain recombines TRBV7-6 with TRBJ2-5, with 8 bases that match TRBD1. Losses at the gene ends were 2 bases for V and 4 bases for J; bases not matched to a gene: 3. Per the germline V gene, CDR1 is SGHVS and CDR2 is FNYEAQ. The CDR3 is 14 amino acids. The CDR3 region is CASSLITGGETQYF. DNA for the CDR3: TGTGCCAGCAGCTTAATCACAGGGGGAGAGACCCAGTACTTC.

This clone appeared a single time. The rearrangement uses TRBV5-6 and TRBJ2-3; 7 bases fit TRBD2. This CDR3 comprises 15 residues. The germline CDR1 and CDR2 sequences are SGHDT and YYEEEE. V shed 0 bases, J shed 2 bases, and the junction held 3 bases outside the gene matches. The DNA for the CDR3 is TGTGCCAGCAGCTTGGCGGGGGGATACACAGATACGCAGTATTTT. Its protein product is CASSLAGGYTDTQYF. Full variable domain (rest looked up from reference TRBV5-6 and TRBJ2-3): DAGVTQSPTHLIKTRGQQVTLRCSPKSGHDTVSWYQQALGQGPQFIFQYYEEEERQRGNFPDRFSGHQFPNYSSELNVNALLLGDSALYLCASSLAGGYTDTQYFGPGTRLTVL.

The J gene is TRBJ1-5, the V gene TRBV2; 9 nucleotides match TRBD1. Germline CDR1 SNHLY, CDR2 FYNNEI. The length of the CDR3 is 14 residues. V shed 4 bases and J 4 bases; nucleotides not matched to a gene: 2. The chain's CDR3 is CASSVDRGNQPQHF. CDR3 sequence (DNA): TGTGCCAGCAGTGTGGACAGGGGAAATCAGCCCCAGCATTTT.

This rearrangement joins TRBV27 to TRBJ1-2; 9 bases match TRBD1. The CDR3 covers 14 residues. CDR1 is MNHEY and CDR2 is SMNVEV in the germline V gene (reference sequence). The junction had 2 bases not matched to a gene; V was cut back by 4 bases and J by 2 bases. CDR3: CASSSTGGNYGYTF. CDR3 nucleotide sequence: TGTGCCAGCAGTTCGACAGGGGGGAACTATGGCTACACCTTC.

The rearrangement links TRBV9 to TRBJ2-3, with 9 bases aligning to TRBD1. Germline V gene sequence: CDR1 SGDLS, CDR2 YYNGEE. V lost 4 bases and J lost 0; bases outside the gene matches: 3. The CDR3 loop spans 15 amino acids. The chain's CDR3 is CASSTGTGSTDTQYF. DNA for the CDR3: TGTGCCAGCAGCACTGGGACAGGGAGCACAGATACGCAGTATTTT.

V and J are TRBV4-2 and TRBJ2-3; 8 nucleotides match TRBD2. Germline V gene lookup returns CDR1 LGHNA and CDR2 YNFKEQ. V lost 1 base, J lost 5 bases, and 8 bases stayed unmatched. The length of the CDR3 is 16 residues. In DNA, the CDR3 is TGTGCCAGCAGCCAAGGGGGGACTAGATCCGGAGATACGCAGTATTTT. It yields the protein CASSQGGTRSGDTQYF.

The chain carries TRBV6-5 and TRBJ1-6; D call uncertain. Trimming took 6 bases from V and 8 from J, leaving 14 bases between them. CDR1 and CDR2 from the germline V gene are MNHEY and SVGAGI. The CDR3 length is 14 residues. The CDR3 loop reads CASRPGLGDSPLHF. Here the CDR3 DNA reads TGTGCCAGCAGACCGGGTTTAGGAGATTCACCCCTCCACTTT.

This clone occurred once. The chain employs TRBV1 and TRBJ2-1. TRBV1 is a listed pseudogene. The CDR3 is 9 residues long. The CDR3 nucleotides read TGCACCACCCACAATGAGCAGTTCTTC. Protein product: CTTHNEQFF.

The chain joins TRBV7-2 to TRBJ2-3; 9 nucleotides align to TRBD1. V lost 2 bases to trimming and J lost 6 bases; unmatched junction nucleotides: 9. Germline V gives CDR1 SGHTA, CDR2 FQGNSA. The CDR3 runs 16 residues. The chain's CDR3 is CASSLTGTGRSDTQYF. As DNA, the CDR3 is TGTGCCAGCAGCTTAACGGGGACAGGGAGATCCGATACGCAGTATTTT.

The chain joins TRBV5-8 to TRBJ1-2, with 7 nucleotides matching TRBD1. V shed 3 bases and J 5 bases; nucleotides not matched to a gene: 10. Germline V gives CDR1 SGHTS, CDR2 YDEGEE. The CDR3 covers 15 residues. The CDR3 is CASSSFKGGRYGYTF. In DNA form, the CDR3 reads TGTGCCAGCAGCTCCTTTAAAGGGGGCAGGTATGGCTACACCTTC.

This chain links TRBV6-6 with TRBJ1-5; 7 bases fit TRBD1. V was pared by 5 bases and J by 4 bases, with 5 bases of the junction left unmatched. There are 14 residues in the CDR3. Germline CDR1 reads MNHNY; CDR2 reads SVGAGI (reference sequence). The CDR3 reads CASSPGGTNQPQHF. Written as DNA, the CDR3 is TGTGCCAGCAGTCCAGGGGGAACAAATCAGCCCCAGCATTTT.

The chain uses TRBV7-2 and TRBJ2-1; perhaps TRBD2 as D (6 bases). V was shortened by 5 bases and J by 8 bases, with 13 bases between the two germline ends. Germline CDR1 is SGHTA and CDR2 is FQGNSA. The CDR3 is 13 residues long. In DNA, the CDR3 is TGTGCCAGCAGCCACCCGGGAGTCGATGAGCAGTTCTTC. Translation gives CASSHPGVDEQFF.

Only one count was recorded for this clone. The gene calls are TRBV9 and TRBJ1-6; 7 bases are a match to TRBD1. The CDR3 is made up of 14 amino acids. CDR1 is SGDLS, CDR2 YYNGEE, per germline. J gave up 7 bases and V 3 bases, and 4 bases lay outside the gene matches. CDR3 in DNA: TGTGCCAGCAGCGCGACAGGGACCAATTCACCCCTCCACTTT. This sequence encodes CASSATGTNSPLHF.

The chain is built from TRBV7-9 and TRBJ2-3, with D unresolved. The germline gives CDR1 SEHNR, CDR2 FQNEAQ (reference sequence). This CDR3 is built from 13 residues. Trimming took off 1 base at V and 3 bases at J, with 5 bases between the two ends. The CDR3 sequence is CASSLVLTDTQYF. CDR3 nucleotides: TGTGCCAGCAGCTTAGTACTAACAGATACGCAGTATTTT.

This rearrangement joins TRBV27 to TRBJ2-1; 7 bases line up with TRBD1. V gave up 4 bases and J gave up 8 bases; unmatched junction bases: 2. CDR1 MNHEY and CDR2 SMNVEV come from the germline V gene (reference sequence). CDR3 size: 12 residues. Here the CDR3 DNA reads TGTGCCAGCAGTTCCCAGGGGGATGAGCAGTTCTTC. Translation: CASSSQGDEQFF.

The chain uses TRBV11-3 and TRBJ2-1, with 8 bases lining up with TRBD1. The CDR3 is made up of 13 amino acids. After removal of 6 bases from V and 8 bases from J, the junction contained 6 bases not matched to a gene. CDR1 is SGHNT, CDR2 YENEEA, per germline. CDR3 region: CASSRTGGYEQFF. The CDR3 DNA reads as TGTGCCAGCAGTCGAACAGGGGGGTATGAGCAGTTCTTC.

This rearrangement joins TRBV7-2 to TRBJ2-1; no reliable D call. Trimming left V 5 bases short and J 7 bases short, with 18 bases between. CDR3 size: 15 residues. Germline CDR1 and CDR2: SGHTA and FQGNSA. The CDR3 DNA reads TGTGCCAGCAGCCCGGTAAGGAGTGGTTGGAATGAGCAGTTCTTC. Residues: CASSPVRSGWNEQFF.

CDR3 protein: CASSIRRGNQPQHF. CDR3 nucleotide sequence: TGTGCCAGTAGTATACGCAGGGGCAATCAGCCCCAGCATTTT. This chain joins TRBV19 and TRBJ1-5; D is possibly TRBD1 (5 bases). Trimming removed 2 bases at V and 2 bases at J, with 7 bases between. CDR1 LNHDA and CDR2 SQIVND come from the germline V gene (reference sequence). The CDR3 has 14 residues.

The V and J genes are TRBV5-1 and TRBJ2-7; 7 bases agree with TRBD1. With 5 bases clipped from V and 3 bases from J, the junction kept 8 bases outside the gene matches. Germline lookup yields CDR1 SGHRS and CDR2 YFSETQ. CDR3 size: 14 residues. CDR3 coding DNA: TGCGCCAGCAGATCCGGGACAGTCTACTACGAGCAGTACGTC. This encodes CASRSGTVYYEQYV.

The V gene is TRBV9, the J gene TRBJ2-5; weak D call: TRBD2 (6 bases). Trimming shortened V by 4 bases and J by 5 bases, and 6 bases separated the two germline ends. Germline CDR1 reads SGDLS; CDR2 reads YYNGEE. This CDR3 is 11 amino acids long. CDR3 bases: TGTGCCAGCAGCCGGGGGGAGACCCAGTACTTC. It codes for CASSRGETQYF.

The rearrangement links TRBV10-3 to TRBJ1-3; D unresolved. The CDR3 runs to 12 residues. Trimming stripped 0 bases from V and 4 bases from J, with 1 base between. CDR1 and CDR2 from the germline V gene are ENHRY and SYGVKD. The CDR3 region is CAISESGNTIYF. CDR3 DNA sequence: TGTGCCATCAGTGAGTCCGGAAACACCATATATTTT.